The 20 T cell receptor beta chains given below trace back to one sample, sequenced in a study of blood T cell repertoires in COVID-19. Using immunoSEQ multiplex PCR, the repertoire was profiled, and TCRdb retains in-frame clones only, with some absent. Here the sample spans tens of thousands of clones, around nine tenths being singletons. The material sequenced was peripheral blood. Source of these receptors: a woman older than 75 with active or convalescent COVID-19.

CDR3 region: CASSRGTAEQYF. CDR3 sequence (DNA): TGCGCCAGCAGTCGCGGGACAGCCGAGCAGTACTTC. The chain couples TRBV10-1 to TRBJ2-7; a possible D gene is TRBD1 (7 bases). This CDR3 is 12 amino acids long. The germline CDR1 and CDR2 sequences are WNHNN and SYGVQD (reference sequence). The V end was cut by 5 bases, the J end by 6 bases, with 11 bases between.

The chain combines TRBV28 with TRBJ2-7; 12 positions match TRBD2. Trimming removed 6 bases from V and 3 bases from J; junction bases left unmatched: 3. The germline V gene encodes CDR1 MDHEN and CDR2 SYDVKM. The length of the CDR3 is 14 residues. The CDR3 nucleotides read TGTGCCAGCAGCCCGGGACTAGCGGGCTACGAGCAGTACTTC. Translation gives CASSPGLAGYEQYF.

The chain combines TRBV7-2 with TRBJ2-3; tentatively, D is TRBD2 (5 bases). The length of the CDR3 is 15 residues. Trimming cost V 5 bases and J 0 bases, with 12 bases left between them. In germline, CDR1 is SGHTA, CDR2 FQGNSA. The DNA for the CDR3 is TGTGCCAGCAGCCTCCTTGGGAGTAGCACAGATACGCAGTATTTT. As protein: CASSLLGSSTDTQYF.

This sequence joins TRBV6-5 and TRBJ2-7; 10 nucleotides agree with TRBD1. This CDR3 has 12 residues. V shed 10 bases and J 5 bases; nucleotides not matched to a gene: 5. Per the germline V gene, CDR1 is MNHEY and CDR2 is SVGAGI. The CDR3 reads CATDRGFDEQYF. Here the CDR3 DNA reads TGTGCCACGGACAGGGGGTTTGACGAGCAGTACTTC.

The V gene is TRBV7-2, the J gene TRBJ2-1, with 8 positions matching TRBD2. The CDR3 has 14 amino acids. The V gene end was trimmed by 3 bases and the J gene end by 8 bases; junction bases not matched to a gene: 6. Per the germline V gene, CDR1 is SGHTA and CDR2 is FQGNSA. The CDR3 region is CASSFRGLVDEQFF. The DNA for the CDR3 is TGTGCCAGCAGCTTTAGGGGACTAGTTGATGAGCAGTTCTTC.

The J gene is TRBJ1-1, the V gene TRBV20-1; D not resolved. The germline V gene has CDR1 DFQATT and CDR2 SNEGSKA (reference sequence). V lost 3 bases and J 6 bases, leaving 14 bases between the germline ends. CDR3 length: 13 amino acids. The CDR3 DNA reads TGCAGTGCTAGTATCCCGGCGGCCGCTGAAGCTTTCTTT. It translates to CSASIPAAAEAFF.

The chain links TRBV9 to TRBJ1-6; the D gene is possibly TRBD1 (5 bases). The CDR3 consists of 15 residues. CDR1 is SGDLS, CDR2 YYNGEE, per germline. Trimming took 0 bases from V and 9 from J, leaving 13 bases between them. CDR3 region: CASSVGGRISSPLHF. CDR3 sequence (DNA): TGTGCCAGCAGCGTAGGGGGGAGGATAAGTTCACCCCTCCACTTT.

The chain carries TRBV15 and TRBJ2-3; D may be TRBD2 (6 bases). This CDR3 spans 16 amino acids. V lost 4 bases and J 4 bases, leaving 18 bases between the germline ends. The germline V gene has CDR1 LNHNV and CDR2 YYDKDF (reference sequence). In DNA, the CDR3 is TGTGCCACCAGCATCCGAACTAGCCTGATGGCAGATACGCAGTATTTT. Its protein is CATSIRTSLMADTQYF.

The CDR3 region is CASSLGRFGGNEQFF. DNA for the CDR3: TGTGCCAGCAGCTTGGGTAGATTTGGAGGAAATGAGCAGTTCTTC. The chain joins TRBV5-6 to TRBJ2-1, with D perhaps matching TRBD2 (5 bases). V lost 0 bases to trimming and J lost 7 bases, with 14 bases between them. CDR1 is SGHDT and CDR2 is YYEEEE in the germline V gene. This CDR3 comprises 15 residues.

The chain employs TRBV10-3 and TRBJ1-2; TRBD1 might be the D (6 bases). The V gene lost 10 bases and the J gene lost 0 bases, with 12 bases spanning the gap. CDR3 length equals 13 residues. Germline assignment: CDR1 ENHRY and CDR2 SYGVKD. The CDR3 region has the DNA TGTGCCAATCATGGGGGCACTAACTATGGCTACACCTTC. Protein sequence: CANHGGTNYGYTF.

The CDR3 DNA reads as TGTGCCAGCAGCTTAGGAACAGGGGGGAGGGGCAATGAGCAGTTCTTC. Its protein is CASSLGTGGRGNEQFF. The V call is TRBV11-2, the J call TRBJ2-1, with a tentative D call TRBD1 (8 bases). The CDR3 spans 16 residues. Trimming took off 1 base at V and 6 bases at J, with 16 bases between the two ends. The germline V gene has CDR1 SGHAT and CDR2 FQNNGV.

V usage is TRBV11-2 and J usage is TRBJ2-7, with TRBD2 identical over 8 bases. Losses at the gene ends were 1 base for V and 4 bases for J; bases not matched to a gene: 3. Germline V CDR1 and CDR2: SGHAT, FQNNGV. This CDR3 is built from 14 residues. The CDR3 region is CASSLGGGGYEQYF. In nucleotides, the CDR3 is TGTGCCAGCAGCTTAGGCGGCGGGGGGTACGAGCAGTACTTC.

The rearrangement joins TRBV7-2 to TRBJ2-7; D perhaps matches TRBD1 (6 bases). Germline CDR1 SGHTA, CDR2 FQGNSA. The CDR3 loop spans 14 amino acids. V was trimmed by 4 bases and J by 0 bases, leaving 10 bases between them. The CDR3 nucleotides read TGTGCCAGCAGCTCCAGGGGATCCTCCTACGAGCAGTACTTC. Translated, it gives CASSSRGSSYEQYF.

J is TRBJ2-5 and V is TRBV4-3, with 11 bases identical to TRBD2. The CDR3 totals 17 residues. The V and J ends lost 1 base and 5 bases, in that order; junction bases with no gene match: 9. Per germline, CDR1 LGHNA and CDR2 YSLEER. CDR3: CASSQGVLAGGRETQYF. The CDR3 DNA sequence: TGCGCCAGCAGCCAAGGGGTTCTAGCGGGGGGTAGGGAGACCCAGTACTTC.

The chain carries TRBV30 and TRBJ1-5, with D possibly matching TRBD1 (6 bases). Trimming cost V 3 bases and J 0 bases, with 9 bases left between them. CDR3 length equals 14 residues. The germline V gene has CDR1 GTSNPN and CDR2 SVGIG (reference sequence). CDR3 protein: CAWSTGNSNQPQHF. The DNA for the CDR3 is TGTGCCTGGAGCACAGGGAATAGCAATCAGCCCCAGCATTTT. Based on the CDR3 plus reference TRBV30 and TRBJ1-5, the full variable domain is SQTIHQWPATLVQPVGSPLSLECTVEGTSNPNLYWYRQAAGRGLQLLFYSVGIGQISSEVPQNLSASRPQDRQFILSSKKLLLSDSGFYLCAWSTGNSNQPQHFGDGTRLSIL.

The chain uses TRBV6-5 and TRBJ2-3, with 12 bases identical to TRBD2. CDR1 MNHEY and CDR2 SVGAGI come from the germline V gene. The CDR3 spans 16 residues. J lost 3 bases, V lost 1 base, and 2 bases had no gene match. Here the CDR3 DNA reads TGTGCCAGCAGTTACTTCGGGACTAGCGGGACAGATACGCAGTATTTT. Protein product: CASSYFGTSGTDTQYF.

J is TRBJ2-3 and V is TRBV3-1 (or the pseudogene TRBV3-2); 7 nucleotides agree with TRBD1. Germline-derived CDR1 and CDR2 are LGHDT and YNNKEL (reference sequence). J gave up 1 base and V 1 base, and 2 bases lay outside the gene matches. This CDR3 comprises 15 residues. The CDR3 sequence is CASSQGDRGTDTQYF. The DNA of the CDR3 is TGTGCCAGCAGCCAAGGCGACAGGGGCACAGATACGCAGTATTTT.

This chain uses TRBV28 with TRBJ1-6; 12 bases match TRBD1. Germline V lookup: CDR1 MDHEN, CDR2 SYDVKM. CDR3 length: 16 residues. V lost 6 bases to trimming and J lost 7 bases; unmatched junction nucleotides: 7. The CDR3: CASSPRGTGGNSPLHF. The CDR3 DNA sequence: TGTGCCAGCAGCCCCCGGGGGACAGGGGGCAATTCACCCCTCCACTTT.

The CDR3 reads CASSLGGGFEAFF. Here the CDR3 DNA reads TGTGCCAGCAGCTTAGGAGGGGGCTTCGAAGCTTTCTTT. The chain links TRBV11-2 to TRBJ1-1; 7 bases align to TRBD1. The CDR3 runs 13 residues. The V gene's germline CDR1 is SGHAT and CDR2 FQNNGV. Trimming cost V 1 base and J 8 bases; bases outside gene matches: 4.

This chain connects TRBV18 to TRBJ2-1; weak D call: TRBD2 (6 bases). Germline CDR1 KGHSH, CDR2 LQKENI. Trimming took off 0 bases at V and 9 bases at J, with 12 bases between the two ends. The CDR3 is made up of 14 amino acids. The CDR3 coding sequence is TGTGCCAGCTCACCACCGGCAGGGAGGACTGAGCAGTTCTTC. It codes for CASSPPAGRTEQFF.